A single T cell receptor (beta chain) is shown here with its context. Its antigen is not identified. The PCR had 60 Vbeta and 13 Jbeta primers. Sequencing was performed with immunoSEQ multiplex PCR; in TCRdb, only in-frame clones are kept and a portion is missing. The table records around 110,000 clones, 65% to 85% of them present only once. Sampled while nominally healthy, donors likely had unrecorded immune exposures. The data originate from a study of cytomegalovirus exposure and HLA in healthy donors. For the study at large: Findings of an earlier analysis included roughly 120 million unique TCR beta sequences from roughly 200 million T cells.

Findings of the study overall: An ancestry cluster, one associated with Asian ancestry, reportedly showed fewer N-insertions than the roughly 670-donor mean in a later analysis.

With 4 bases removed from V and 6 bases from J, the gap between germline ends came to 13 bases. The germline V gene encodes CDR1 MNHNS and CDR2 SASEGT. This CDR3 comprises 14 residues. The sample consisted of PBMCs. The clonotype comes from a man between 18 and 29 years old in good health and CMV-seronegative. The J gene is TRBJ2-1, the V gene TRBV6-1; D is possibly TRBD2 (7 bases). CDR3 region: CASSAGGPGNEQFF. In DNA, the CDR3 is TGTGCCAGCAGTGCCGGGGGGCCGGGCAATGAGCAGTTCTTC.